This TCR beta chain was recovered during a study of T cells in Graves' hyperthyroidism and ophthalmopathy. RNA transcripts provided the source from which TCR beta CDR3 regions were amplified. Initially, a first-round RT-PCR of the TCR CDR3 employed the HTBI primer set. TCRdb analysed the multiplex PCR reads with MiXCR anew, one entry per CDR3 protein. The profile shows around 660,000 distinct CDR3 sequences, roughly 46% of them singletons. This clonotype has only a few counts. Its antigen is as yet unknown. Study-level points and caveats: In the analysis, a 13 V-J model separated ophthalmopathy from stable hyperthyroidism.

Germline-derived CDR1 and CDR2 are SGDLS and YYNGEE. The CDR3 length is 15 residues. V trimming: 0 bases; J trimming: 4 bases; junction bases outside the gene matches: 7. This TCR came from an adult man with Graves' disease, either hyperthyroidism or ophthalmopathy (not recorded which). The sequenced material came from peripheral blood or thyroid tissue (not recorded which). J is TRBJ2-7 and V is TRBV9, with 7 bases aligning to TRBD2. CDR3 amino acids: CASSVAGGGGYEQYF. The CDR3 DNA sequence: TGTGCCAGCAGCGTAGCGGGGGGAGGAGGATACGAGCAGTACTTC.